The entry that follows covers one T cell receptor beta chain sequence. Its antigen is undetermined. A much larger clone differs from this one at a single base, so this may be a read error. Time point: patch test 3, about 24 weeks after DPC sensitization. The treatment: therapeutic diphenylcyclopropenone sensitization with weekly scalp DPC. In every case, blood was obtained before the patch test was applied. This sample was taken from a study of human T cells and chemical hapten exposure. Study results and caveats: The study found expanded TCRs formed significantly more large CDR3 similarity clusters than controls.

The library put unique molecular identifiers onto individual cDNA molecules. TCRdb ran MiXCR on the RACE reads and lists one entry per CDR3 protein. The sample includes 95,000 to 150,000 distinct CDR3 sequences, about 10% of them seen just once. The CDR3 sequence is 13 residues long. The germline gives CDR1 SGHDN, CDR2 FVKESK. This clonotype was sampled from a woman aged 50 to 60 with alopecia areata. Some clones in this sample may be carry-over from other donors' samples. The chain recombines TRBV14 with TRBJ2-7, with 8 nucleotides matching TRBD2. Specimen: whole blood, collected in connection with sensitization to the hapten diphenylcyclopropenone (DPC). This CDR3 reads CASSPRRAGVINF. The CDR3 DNA reads as TGTGCCAGCAGCCCCCGACGAGCGGGAGTGATAAACTTC.